This T cell receptor beta chain was sequenced for a study of CD8+CD57+ T cells in acquired aplastic anemia. Using genomic DNA as the template, TCR beta VDJ and CDR3 profiling was carried out. A single record per CDR3 protein comes from TCRdb applying MiXCR to the reads. Of under 200,000 distinct CDR3 sequences listed, approximately 44% are singletons. J lost 0 bases, V lost 6 bases, and 5 bases had no gene match. This CDR3 is 14 amino acids long. CDR1 and CDR2 (germline): LNHDA, SQIVND (reference sequence). The sequenced sample was sorted CD4+, CD8+, or CD8+CD57+ T cells (not recorded which) from PBMCs. The sequence was obtained from a human donor in good health. V gene TRBV19 combines with J gene TRBJ2-7; 7 nucleotides line up with TRBD1. The CDR3 reads CASSGQVTSYEQYF. The DNA of the CDR3 is TGTGCCAGTAGCGGACAGGTTACCTCCTACGAGCAGTACTTC.